This T cell receptor beta chain was identified during a study of T cells in Graves' hyperthyroidism and ophthalmopathy. The study included ophthalmopathy patients with Clinical Activity Score at least 3, NOSPECS grade at least 4 and duration under 3 months. The study based diagnoses on clinical symptoms, serum thyroxine and TRAb, thyroid ultrasound and orbital computed tomography. RNA transcripts yielded amplified TCR beta CDR3 regions. Using the HTBI primer set, a first-round RT-PCR was run on the TCR CDR3. One entry per CDR3 protein, called by TCRdb with MiXCR from the multiplex PCR reads. The sample contains around 540,000 distinct CDR3 sequences, roughly a sixth of which appear only once. The CDR3 totals 12 residues. V gave up 0 bases and J gave up 7 bases, with 7 bases separating them. Germline CDR1 reads GTSNPN; CDR2 reads SVGIG (reference sequence).

Sequences were obtained from blood. This rearrangement joins TRBV30 to TRBJ2-1; D not resolved. The clonotype was recovered from a woman aged 30 to 39 with Graves' ophthalmopathy. The CDR3 nucleotides read TGTGCCTGGAGTGTACTATATAATGAGCAGTTCTTC. Amino acids: CAWSVLYNEQFF. Variable domain in full (rest from reference TRBV30 and TRBJ2-1): SQTIHQWPATLVQPVGSPLSLECTVEGTSNPNLYWYRQAAGRGLQLLFYSVGIGQISSEVPQNLSASRPQDRQFILSSKKLLLSDSGFYLCAWSVLYNEQFFGPGTRLTVL.